This T cell receptor beta chain was found in a study of persistence of HIV-infected CD4 T cells. The length of the CDR3 is 12 residues. CDR1 and CDR2 from the germline V gene are LNHDA and SQIVND (reference sequence). The J segment lost 8 bases and the V segment lost 8 bases, leaving 5 bases of the junction unmatched. Stimulation used 10 ug/mL lysate from CMV-infected fibroblasts. CD4+ T cells upregulating both CD40 ligand and CD69 were sorted as responding cells. As regards this clone: Antigen specificity is unknown.

Sequencing used immunoSEQ version 4 in survey mode. Using immunoSEQ multiplex PCR, the repertoire was profiled, and TCRdb retains in-frame clones only, with some absent. This table has about 7,000 clones, about four fifths appearing once. The rearrangement links TRBV19 to TRBJ2-1; 8 nucleotides line up with TRBD1. Sequencing used CD4+ T cells sorted from PBMCs after approximately 18-hour stimulation, obtained from a patient who received antiretroviral therapy. This TCR came from an adult woman with HIV who was CMV-seropositive. The CDR3, as DNA: TGTGCCAGTGGGGACAGGACCCATGAGCAGTTCTTC. Amino acids: CASGDRTHEQFF.